This T cell receptor beta chain stems from a study of blood T cells in healthy people across ages. The study drew donors from healthy Caucasian individuals in Russia aged roughly 6 to 90. The CDR3 totals 15 residues. The germline V and J ends were trimmed by 1 base and 1 base, with 10 bases remaining between them. From germline, CDR1 is SGHRS and CDR2 YFSETQ. This clonotype was picked up a small number of times. Next came a second PCR, run for about 7 to 12 cycles, which used a sample-barcoded 5' primer along with a J-beta primer mix. TCRdb recomputed calls from the 5' RACE reads with MiXCR, one row per CDR3 protein. The sample includes 550,000 to 600,000 distinct CDR3 sequences, roughly 29% of them seen just once.

Sample: blood. The chain combines TRBV5-1 with TRBJ2-3; maybe TRBD1 (5 bases). The receptor was derived from a woman in her seventies in good health. DNA for the CDR3: TGCGCCAGCAGCTTGCTATGGGGCGGCACAGATACGCAGTATTTT. Residues: CASSLLWGGTDTQYF.